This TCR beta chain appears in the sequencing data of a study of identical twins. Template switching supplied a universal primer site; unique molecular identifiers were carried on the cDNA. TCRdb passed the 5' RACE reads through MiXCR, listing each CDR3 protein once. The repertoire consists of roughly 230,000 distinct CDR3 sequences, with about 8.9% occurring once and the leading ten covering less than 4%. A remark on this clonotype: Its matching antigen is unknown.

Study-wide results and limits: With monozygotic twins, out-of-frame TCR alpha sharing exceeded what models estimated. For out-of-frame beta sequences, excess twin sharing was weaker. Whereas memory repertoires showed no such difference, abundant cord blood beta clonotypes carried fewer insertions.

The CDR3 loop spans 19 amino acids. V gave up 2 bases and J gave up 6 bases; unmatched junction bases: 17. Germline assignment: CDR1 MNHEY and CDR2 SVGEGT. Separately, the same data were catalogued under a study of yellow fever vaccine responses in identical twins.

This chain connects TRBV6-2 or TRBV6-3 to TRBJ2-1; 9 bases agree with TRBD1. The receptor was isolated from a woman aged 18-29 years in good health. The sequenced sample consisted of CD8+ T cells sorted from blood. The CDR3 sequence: CASSYDYQVNRGRRNEQFF. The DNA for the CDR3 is TGTGCCAGCAGTTACGACTACCAAGTTAACAGGGGGCGCCGCAATGAGCAGTTCTTC.